Listed below are T cell receptor beta chains from one sample, sequenced in a study of shared clonotypes between healthy human individuals. Some clones are missing from TCRdb's copy, which holds only in-frame ones; the method was immunoSEQ multiplex PCR. The data contain fewer than 600,000 clones, around three quarters of them singletons. Source material: PBMCs. Receptors originate from a middle-aged woman in good health. Some clones in this sample may be carry-over from other donors' samples. CDR3s include the opening cysteine and the closing phenylalanine or tryptophan. The D gene is left open where the match is weak. Clone size is given for some rows only: seen once, a few or many times, or a class if the clone is expanded.

d_call	j_call	v_call	clone_size	cdr3_aa	cdr3_nt
.	TRBJ1-2	TRBV7-8	.	CASSYPTGGALGYGYTF	TGTGCCAGCAGCTACCCAACGGGGGGGGCGCTCGGCTATGGCTACACCTTC
.	TRBJ2-1	TRBV9	.	CASSVLGGEQFF	TGTGCCAGCAGCGTGCTAGGTGGGGAGCAGTTCTTC
.	TRBJ1-3	TRBV7-8	.	CASSLNIREYSGNTIYF	TGTGCCAGCAGCTTAAACATCAGGGAGTACTCTGGAAACACCATATATTTT
.	TRBJ2-7	TRBV28	.	CASSFRRYEQYF	TGTGCCAGCAGTTTCCGCAGGTACGAGCAGTACTTC
TRBD2	TRBJ2-5	TRBV2	.	CASGAGPETQYF	TGTGCCAGCGGAGCGGGGCCAGAGACCCAGTACTTC
.	TRBJ1-1	TRBV30	.	CASSPRGAWTEAFF	TGTGCCAGCAGCCCTCGAGGGGCTTGGACTGAAGCTTTCTTT
.	TRBJ2-5	TRBV19	.	CASSIRTGRQETQYF	TGTGCCAGTAGTATTCGAACGGGACGCCAAGAGACCCAGTACTTC
.	TRBJ2-1	TRBV10-2	.	CASNLGAYNEQFF	TGCGCCAGCAATCTTGGCGCCTACAATGAGCAGTTCTTC
.	TRBJ2-2	TRBV4-2	.	CASSQGRVREWNTGELFF	TGTGCCAGCAGCCAAGGGCGAGTACGGGAGTGGAACACCGGGGAGCTGTTTTTT
.	TRBJ2-1	TRBV11-3	few	CASKQGNSDEQFF	TGTGCCAGCAAACAGGGTAATAGTGATGAGCAGTTCTTC
.	TRBJ2-3	TRBV28	.	CASSGTGLDTQYF	TGTGCCAGCAGTGGCACAGGGCTGGATACGCAGTATTTT
.	TRBJ1-2	TRBV28	.	CAGTPPGDWGYTF	TGTGCCGGCACCCCTCCCGGGGATTGGGGCTACACCTTC
.	TRBJ2-2	TRBV7-9	few	CASSQTRPGELFF	TGTGCCAGCAGCCAAACTAGACCCGGGGAGCTGTTTTTT
.	TRBJ1-1	TRBV19	.	CASSTSMNTEAFF	TGTGCCAGTAGTACCTCCATGAACACTGAAGCTTTCTTT
TRBD1	TRBJ1-1	TRBV10-2	.	CASSDRRGTEAFF	TGCGCCAGCAGTGACCGCAGGGGGACTGAAGCTTTCTTT
TRBD2	TRBJ2-1	TRBV28	.	CASSLSPGLGIGEQFF	TGTGCCAGCAGTTTATCCCCGGGACTAGGGATTGGGGAGCAGTTCTTC
.	TRBJ2-5	TRBV10-3	.	CAISESGDTQYF	TGTGCCATCAGTGAGTCGGGTGATACCCAGTACTTC
TRBD1	TRBJ1-2	TRBV19	.	CASREFTGVDYGYTF	TGTGCCAGTAGAGAATTTACAGGGGTGGACTATGGCTACACCTTC
.	TRBJ1-2	TRBV9	.	CASSRDYGYTF	TGTGCCAGCAGCCGAGACTATGGCTACACCTTC
TRBD2	TRBJ2-2	TRBV11-2	few	CASSKGLAGGPTGELFF	TGTGCCAGCAGCAAGGGACTAGCGGGAGGGCCCACCGGGGAGCTGTTTTTT
.	TRBJ1-1	TRBV7-8	.	CASSLTGAGTEAFF	TGTGCCAGCAGCTTAACGGGGGCGGGCACTGAAGCTTTCTTT
.	TRBJ1-5	TRBV18	.	CASSPQGDRSNQPQHF	TGTGCCAGCTCACCACAAGGTGACCGTAGCAATCAGCCCCAGCATTTT
TRBD1	TRBJ1-5	TRBV30	few	CAWSRDRLDQPQHF	TGTGCCTGGTCACGGGACAGGTTGGATCAGCCCCAGCATTTT
.	TRBJ2-1	TRBV11-2	many	CASSLDRGASEQFF	TGTGCCAGCAGCTTAGATCGGGGTGCTAGCGAGCAGTTCTTC
.	TRBJ2-3	TRBV4-1	once	CASSRYGTDTQYF	TGCGCCAGCAGCCGATACGGAACAGATACGCAGTATTTT
.	TRBJ2-6	TRBV5-1	.	CASSSGAYGANVLTF	TGCGCCAGCAGCAGCGGCGCCTATGGGGCCAACGTCCTGACTTTC
TRBD2	TRBJ2-1	TRBV5-1	.	CASSLEPGLVGYLNEQFF	TGCGCCAGCAGCTTGGAGCCTGGACTAGTAGGTTATTTGAATGAGCAGTTCTTC
.	TRBJ1-2	TRBV4-2	.	CASSQDFGVSYGYTF	TGTGCCAGCAGCCAAGATTTCGGGGTCAGCTATGGCTACACCTTC
.	TRBJ2-2	TRBV5-4	many	CASSVGARDTGELFF	TGTGCCAGCAGCGTTGGTGCCCGTGACACCGGGGAGCTGTTTTTT
.	TRBJ1-1	TRBV19	once	CASSISRNTEAFF	TGTGCCAGTAGTATTTCAAGGAACACTGAAGCTTTCTTT
TRBD2	TRBJ2-1	TRBV2	.	CASTSLAGPYNEQFF	TGTGCCAGCACCTCACTAGCGGGACCTTACAATGAGCAGTTCTTC
TRBD2	TRBJ2-1	TRBV15	once	CATSRGTSGRAKDEQFF	TGTGCCACCAGCAGAGGCACTAGCGGGAGGGCCAAGGATGAGCAGTTCTTC
TRBD1	TRBJ1-1	TRBV19	few	CASSWDRSNTEAFF	TGTGCCAGTAGTTGGGACAGGTCTAACACTGAAGCTTTCTTT
TRBD1	TRBJ1-4	TRBV7-2	.	CASSAVGGYNEKLFF	TGTGCCAGCTCCGCAGTAGGGGGCTATAATGAAAAACTGTTTTTT
TRBD2	TRBJ2-3	TRBV5-1	once	CASNSGRGADTQYF	TGCGCCAGCAATAGCGGGAGGGGTGCAGATACGCAGTATTTT
.	TRBJ1-1	TRBV7-9	.	CASSFTGVRGTEAFF	TGTGCCAGCAGCTTCACGGGGGTTCGGGGCACTGAAGCTTTCTTT
.	TRBJ2-1	TRBV27	.	CATRERSLSYNEQFF	TGTGCCACCCGGGAGAGGAGCCTCTCCTACAATGAGCAGTTCTTC
.	TRBJ2-2	TRBV19	.	CASSIQGPGTGELFF	TGTGCCAGTAGTATACAGGGGCCCGGCACCGGGGAGCTGTTTTTT
TRBD2	TRBJ2-7	TRBV5-6	.	CASSLTPGLAPPPPDF	TGTGCCAGCAGCTTAACCCCGGGACTAGCGCCTCCGCCTCCAGACTTC
.	TRBJ2-5	TRBV27	.	CASSSPGGTQYF	TGTGCCAGCAGTTCCCCCGGAGGGACCCAGTACTTC
TRBD2	TRBJ2-7	TRBV11-2	.	CASRPPGGPVYEQYF	TGTGCCAGCAGACCACCGGGGGGGCCCGTCTACGAGCAGTACTTC
.	TRBJ1-1	TRBV7-9	once	CASSPTLGAHTFF	TGTGCCAGCAGCCCTACCCTCGGGGCCCACACTTTCTTT
.	TRBJ2-5	TRBV7-2	.	CASSLAARKTQYF	TGTGCCAGCAGCTTAGCAGCGCGGAAGACCCAGTACTTC
.	TRBJ1-2	TRBV4-3	.	CASSQGQGVGNGYTF	TGCGCCAGCAGCCAGGGCCAGGGCGTTGGGAATGGCTACACCTTC
TRBD2	TRBJ2-7	TRBV5-1	.	CASSSQLAGGSYEQYF	TGCGCCAGCAGCTCACAACTAGCGGGGGGGTCCTACGAGCAGTACTTC
.	TRBJ1-1	TRBV28	.	CASSGPPAMNTEAFF	TGTGCCAGCAGCGGGCCCCCAGCTATGAACACTGAAGCTTTCTTT
.	TRBJ1-5	TRBV29-1	.	CSVETGSPNQPQHF	TGCAGCGTCGAAACCGGGAGCCCCAATCAGCCCCAGCATTTT
.	TRBJ2-5	TRBV2	.	CASKRGRDGETQYF	TGTGCCAGCAAGAGGGGCAGGGATGGGGAGACCCAGTACTTC
TRBD1	TRBJ1-4	TRBV5-1	.	CASSLQGAGEKLFF	TGCGCCAGCAGTTTACAGGGGGCGGGTGAAAAACTGTTTTTT
.	TRBJ2-7	TRBV7-6	.	CASSLASGTYEQYF	TGTGCCAGCAGCTTAGCGAGTGGTACCTACGAGCAGTACTTC
.	TRBJ2-2	TRBV7-7	.	CASSLETGELFF	TGTGCTAGCAGCTTAGAGACCGGGGAGCTGTTTTTT
.	TRBJ1-2	TRBV7-9	.	CASTTGIGGYTF	TGTGCCAGCACCACGGGGATCGGTGGCTACACCTTC
.	TRBJ1-2	TRBV30	.	CAWSTDNLYGYTF	TGTGCCTGGAGTACGGACAACCTCTATGGCTACACCTTC
.	TRBJ2-2	TRBV9	.	CASSVGGATGELFF	TGTGCCAGCAGCGTAGGAGGGGCGACCGGGGAGCTGTTTTTT
TRBD1	TRBJ1-2	TRBV20-1	.	CSARETGGYTF	TGCAGTGCTAGAGAGACAGGGGGCTACACCTTC
.	TRBJ1-5	TRBV27	.	CASSLDDSNQPQHF	TGTGCCAGCAGTTTAGACGATAGCAATCAGCCCCAGCATTTT
.	TRBJ2-7	TRBV6-1	few	CASRRDSSYEQYF	TGTGCCAGCAGGAGGGATTCCTCCTACGAGCAGTACTTC
TRBD1	TRBJ1-5	TRBV5-1	.	CASSPGGLDNQPQHF	TGCGCCAGCAGCCCAGGGGGATTAGACAATCAGCCCCAGCATTTT
.	TRBJ2-4	TRBV6-1	.	CASTQDLKNIQYF	TGTGCCAGCACCCAGGATCTCAAAAACATTCAGTACTTC